This T cell receptor beta chain was recovered during a study of shared clonotypes between healthy human individuals. The CDR3 loop spans 14 amino acids. V was shortened by 8 bases and J by 0 bases, with 11 bases between the two germline ends. Germline CDR1 and CDR2: SNHLY and FYNNEI. CD45RO negativity and positive selection for CCR7 defined naive CD8 cells, a population that excluded terminally differentiated effector memory CD45RA+ cells. It was across several immunoSEQ plates that each subset's genomic DNA was evenly split. TCRdb keeps only in-frame clones here, not all; method: immunoSEQ multiplex PCR. Of about 1,900,000 clones in the sample, approximately 94% are singletons; the top ten hold less than 1.5%.

This sequence joins TRBV2 and TRBJ1-5; D possibly corresponds to TRBD1 (6 bases). The receptor's source is a man aged 18 to 29 in good health. Sequenced material: naive CD8+ T cells sorted from blood. The CDR3 nucleotides read TGTGCCAGCGCGCCGGGGGCTAGCAATCAGCCCCAGCATTTT. Encoded protein: CASAPGASNQPQHF.